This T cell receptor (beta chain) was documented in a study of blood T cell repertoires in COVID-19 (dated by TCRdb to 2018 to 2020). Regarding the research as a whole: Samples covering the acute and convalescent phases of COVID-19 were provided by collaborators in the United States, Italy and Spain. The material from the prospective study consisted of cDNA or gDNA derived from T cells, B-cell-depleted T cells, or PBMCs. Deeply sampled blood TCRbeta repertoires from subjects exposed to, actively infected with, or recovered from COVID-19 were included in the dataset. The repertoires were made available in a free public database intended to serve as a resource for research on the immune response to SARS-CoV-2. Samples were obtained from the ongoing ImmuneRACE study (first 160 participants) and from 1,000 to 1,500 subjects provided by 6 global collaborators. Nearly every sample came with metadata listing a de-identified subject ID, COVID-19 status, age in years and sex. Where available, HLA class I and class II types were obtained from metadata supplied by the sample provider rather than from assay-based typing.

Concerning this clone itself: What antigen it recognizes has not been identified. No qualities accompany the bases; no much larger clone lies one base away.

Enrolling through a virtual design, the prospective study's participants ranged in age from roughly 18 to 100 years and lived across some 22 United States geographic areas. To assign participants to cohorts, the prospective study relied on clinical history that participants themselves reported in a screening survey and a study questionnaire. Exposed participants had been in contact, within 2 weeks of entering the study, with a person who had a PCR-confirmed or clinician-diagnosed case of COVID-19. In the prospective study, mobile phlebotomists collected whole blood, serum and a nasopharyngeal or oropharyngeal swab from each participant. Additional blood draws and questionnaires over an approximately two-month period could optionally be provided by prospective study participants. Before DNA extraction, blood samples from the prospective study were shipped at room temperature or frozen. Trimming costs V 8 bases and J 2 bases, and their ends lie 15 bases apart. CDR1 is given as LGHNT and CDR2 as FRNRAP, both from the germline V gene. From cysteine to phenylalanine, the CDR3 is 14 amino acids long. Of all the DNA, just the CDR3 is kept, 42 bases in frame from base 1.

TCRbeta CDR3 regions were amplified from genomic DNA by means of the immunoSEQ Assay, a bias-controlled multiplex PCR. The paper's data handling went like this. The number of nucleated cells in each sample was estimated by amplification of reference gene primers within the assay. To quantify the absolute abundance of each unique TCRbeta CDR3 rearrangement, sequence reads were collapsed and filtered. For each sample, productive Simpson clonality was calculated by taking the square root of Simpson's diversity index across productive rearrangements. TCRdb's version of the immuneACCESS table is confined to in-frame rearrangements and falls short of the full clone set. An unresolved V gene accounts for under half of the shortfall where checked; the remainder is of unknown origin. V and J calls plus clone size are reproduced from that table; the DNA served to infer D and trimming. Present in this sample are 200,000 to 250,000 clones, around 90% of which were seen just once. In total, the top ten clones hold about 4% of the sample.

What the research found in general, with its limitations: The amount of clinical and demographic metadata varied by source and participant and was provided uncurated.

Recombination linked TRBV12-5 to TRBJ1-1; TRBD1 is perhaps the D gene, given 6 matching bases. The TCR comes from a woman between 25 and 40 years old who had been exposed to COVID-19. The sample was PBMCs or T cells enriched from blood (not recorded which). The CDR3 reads CASKLTGRNTEAFF. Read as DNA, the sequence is TGTGCTAGTAAATTAACAGGGAGAAACACTGAAGCTTTCTTT.